This T cell receptor beta chain was captured by sequencing in a study of blood T cell repertoires in COVID-19. Looking at the study overall: The United States, Italy and Spain supplied acute and convalescent COVID-19 samples.

Clones were read by immunoSEQ multiplex PCR, and TCRdb kept only the in-frame ones, dropping some. The sample yields more than 35,000 clones, nearly 90% seen once. Trimming removed 1 base at V and 4 bases at J, with 10 bases between. From germline, CDR1 is SGHTA and CDR2 FQGNSA. The CDR3 is 14 amino acids. This clonotype was obtained from a man in his 70s with active COVID-19. The V and J genes are TRBV7-2 and TRBJ1-1, with no clear D. The sample taken for sequencing was peripheral blood. In DNA form, the CDR3 reads TGTGCCAGCAGCTTAGTGTCGGTGGTCACTGAAGCTTTCTTT. Its protein is CASSLVSVVTEAFF. Variable domain in full (rest from reference TRBV7-2 and TRBJ1-1): GAGVSQSPSNKVTEKGKDVELRCDPISGHTALYWYRQSLGQGLEFLIYFQGNSAPDKSGLPSDRFSAERTGGSVSTLTIQRTQQEDSAVYLCASSLVSVVTEAFFGQGTRLTVV.